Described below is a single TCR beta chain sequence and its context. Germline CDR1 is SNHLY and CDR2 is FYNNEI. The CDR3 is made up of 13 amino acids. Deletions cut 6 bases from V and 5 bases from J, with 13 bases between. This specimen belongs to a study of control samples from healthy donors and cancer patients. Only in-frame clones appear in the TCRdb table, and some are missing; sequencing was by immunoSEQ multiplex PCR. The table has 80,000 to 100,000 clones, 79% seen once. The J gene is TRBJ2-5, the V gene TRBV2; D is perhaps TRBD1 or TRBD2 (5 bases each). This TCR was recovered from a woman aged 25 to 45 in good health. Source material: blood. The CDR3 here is CASSAGTGETQYF. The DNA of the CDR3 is TGTGCCAGCAGCGCCGGGACGGGGGAGACCCAGTACTTC.